The 21 T cell receptor beta chains reported below all come from one sample, sequenced in a study of cytomegalovirus exposure and HLA in healthy donors. Primers: 60 Vbeta forward and 13 Jbeta reverse. Clones were read by immunoSEQ multiplex PCR, and TCRdb kept only the in-frame ones, dropping some. The sample holds 70,000 to 100,000 clones, roughly 70% seen once. Sequenced material: PBMCs. These receptors all stem from a man between 45 and 60 years old in good health and CMV-seronegative.

In its sample, this clone was seen a few times. The chain is built from TRBV19 and TRBJ1-2, with D perhaps matching TRBD1 (5 bases). V was pared by 6 bases and J by 4 bases, with 24 bases between. The CDR3 is 17 residues long. Germline-derived CDR1 and CDR2 are LNHDA and SQIVND (reference sequence). CDR3 DNA sequence: TGTGCCAGTAGGGAAAACGATAGGGCAGGGTCTGTCTATGGCTACACCTTC. Its translation is CASRENDRAGSVYGYTF.

This chain uses TRBV30 with TRBJ1-3, with D hard to call. Deletions cut 3 bases from V and 3 bases from J, with 6 bases between. Germline V gene data show CDR1 as GTSNPN and CDR2 as SVGIG (reference sequence). The CDR3 contains 12 residues. CDR3 bases: TGTGCCTGGAGCCTAGGTGGAAACACCATATATTTT. Protein: CAWSLGGNTIYF.

The J gene is TRBJ2-2, the V gene TRBV5-1, with D uncertain. Germline lookup yields CDR1 SGHRS and CDR2 YFSETQ. The CDR3 is 12 residues long. Trimming took off 2 bases at V and 5 bases at J, with 4 bases between the two ends. The CDR3 coding sequence is TGCGCCAGCAGCTTATTAACCGGGGAGCTGTTTTTT. Amino acids: CASSLLTGELFF.

The V and J genes are TRBV7-3 and TRBJ2-5; 9 positions agree with TRBD2. This CDR3 spans 16 amino acids. V was pared by 4 bases and J by 0 bases, with 6 bases of the junction left unmatched. Germline loops: CDR1 SGHTA, CDR2 FQGTGA. CDR3 region: CASSSLGGRDQETQYF. Here the CDR3 DNA reads TGTGCCAGCAGCTCTCTTGGCGGGAGGGACCAAGAGACCCAGTACTTC.

This CDR3 is CASRPSLAGGGETQYF. The DNA of the CDR3 is TGTGCCAGCAGACCCAGCCTAGCGGGGGGCGGAGAGACCCAGTACTTC. The chain carries TRBV2 and TRBJ2-5; 11 bases align to TRBD2. V shed 6 bases, J shed 4 bases, and the junction held 10 bases outside the gene matches. The CDR3 totals 16 residues. The germline gives CDR1 SNHLY, CDR2 FYNNEI.

The V gene is TRBV9, the J gene TRBJ2-7; 9 nucleotides match TRBD1. The CDR3 extends over 15 amino acids. Germline V CDR1 and CDR2: SGDLS, YYNGEE. The V and J ends lost 3 bases and 3 bases, in that order; junction bases with no gene match: 7. In DNA form, the CDR3 reads TGTGCCAGCAGCGGTGGACAGGGGATATACTACGAGCAGTACTTC. Its translation: CASSGGQGIYYEQYF.

The chain employs TRBV7-2 and TRBJ2-3; 7 nucleotides align to TRBD2. Losses at the gene ends were 4 bases for V and 4 bases for J; bases not matched to a gene: 2. Germline V gives CDR1 SGHTA, CDR2 FQGNSA. The CDR3 covers 13 residues. CDR3: CASSSRGADTQYF. CDR3 nucleotides: TGTGCCAGCAGCTCCCGGGGGGCAGATACGCAGTATTTT.

The chain is built from TRBV9 and TRBJ2-5; possibly TRBD2 for D (5 bases). V was shortened by 3 bases and J by 9 bases, with 9 bases between the two germline ends. Germline V CDR1 and CDR2: SGDLS, YYNGEE. The CDR3 is made up of 11 amino acids. CDR3 in amino acids: CASSGGRSQYF. In DNA form, the CDR3 reads TGTGCCAGCAGCGGAGGGCGTTCCCAGTACTTC.

The CDR3 reads CASSLPPGGYGQPQHF. Written as DNA, the CDR3 is TGTGCCAGCAGTTTACCCCCGGGGGGATATGGTCAGCCCCAGCATTTT. The chain has TRBV28 and TRBJ1-5, with D maybe TRBD1 (5 bases). The CDR3 spans 16 residues. Trimming removed 2 bases from V and 6 bases from J, with 17 bases in between. Germline V gives CDR1 MDHEN, CDR2 SYDVKM.

In this sample, this clone turned up a few times. The V call is TRBV7-6, the J call TRBJ2-2; 7 bases are shared with TRBD2. CDR3 size: 17 residues. V was pared by 6 bases and J by 0 bases, with 10 bases of the junction left unmatched. Germline CDR1 SGHVS, CDR2 FNYEAQ. The CDR3 bases are TGTGCCAGCAGACCCTGGGCTAGCGGAGCGAACACCGGGGAGCTGTTTTTT. Protein: CASRPWASGANTGELFF.

The chain links TRBV19 to TRBJ1-5; D perhaps matches TRBD1 (6 bases). From germline, CDR1 is LNHDA and CDR2 SQIVND (reference sequence). The CDR3 sequence is 14 residues long. Trimming stripped 4 bases from V and 3 bases from J, with 10 bases between. This CDR3 reads CASSTRDTNQPQHF. In nucleotides, the CDR3 is TGTGCCAGTAGTACCCGGGACACCAATCAGCCCCAGCATTTT.

This chain connects TRBV9 to TRBJ2-1; 11 bases match TRBD1. J gave up 6 bases and V 3 bases, and 5 bases lay outside the gene matches. This CDR3 comprises 15 residues. Germline V CDR1 and CDR2: SGDLS, YYNGEE. The CDR3 DNA follows: TGTGCCAGCAGCGCGACGGGGACAGGGGGCAATGAGCAGTTCTTC. It translates to CASSATGTGGNEQFF.

This chain joins TRBV30 and TRBJ2-1; 16 nucleotides match TRBD2. The V gene's germline CDR1 is GTSNPN and CDR2 SVGIG (reference sequence). The CDR3 has 13 residues. J lost 9 bases, V lost 5 bases, and 1 base had no gene match. In nucleotides, the CDR3 is TGTGCCTGGGGGACTAGCGGGAGGGCTGAGCAGTTCTTC. It is translated as CAWGTSGRAEQFF.

This clone was seen only a few times. This sequence joins TRBV5-4 and TRBJ1-1; weak D call: TRBD1 (6 bases). The CDR3 loop spans 15 amino acids. V lost 1 base, J lost 3 bases, and 13 bases lay in between. Germline loops: CDR1 SGHNT, CDR2 YYREEE (reference sequence). The CDR3 DNA follows: TGTGCCAGCAGCTTGATGGTACAGGGATACACTGAAGCTTTCTTT. Translation: CASSLMVQGYTEAFF.

This chain joins TRBV4-3 and TRBJ2-7; TRBD1 agrees at 8 bases. CDR3 size: 15 residues. V gave up 3 bases and J gave up 2 bases; unmatched junction bases: 6. Germline-derived CDR1 and CDR2 are LGHNA and YSLEER. In nucleotides, the CDR3 is TGCGCCAGCAGCCACCGACAGGGGAGCGCCTACGAGCAGTACTTC. Amino acids: CASSHRQGSAYEQYF.

The DNA for the CDR3 is TGTGCCAGCAGCGTCGGACTAGCGGGGGGCTACTACGAGCAGTACTTC. This gives the protein CASSVGLAGGYYEQYF. The gene calls are TRBV7-6 and TRBJ2-7, with 14 bases fitting TRBD2. In germline, CDR1 is SGHVS, CDR2 FNYEAQ. The V gene end was trimmed by 5 bases and the J gene end by 3 bases; junction bases not matched to a gene: 6. This CDR3 spans 16 amino acids.

The chain employs TRBV6-5 and TRBJ1-2; no clear D. CDR3 length: 12 residues. Looked up from germline, CDR1 is MNHEY and CDR2 is SVGAGI. The V and J ends lost 7 bases and 5 bases respectively, with 11 bases between them. The CDR3 region is CASKRAGYGYTF. CDR3 bases: TGTGCCAGCAAACGGGCGGGGTATGGCTACACCTTC.

The gene calls are TRBV2 and TRBJ2-5; D may be TRBD2 (5 bases). The germline V gene has CDR1 SNHLY and CDR2 FYNNEI. This CDR3 has 13 amino acids. V was cut by 4 bases and J by 4 bases, with 10 bases left in between. Here the CDR3 DNA reads TGTGCCAGCAGTGCCCCTGGAGGAGAGACCCAGTACTTC. Its protein product is CASSAPGGETQYF.

V and J are TRBV28 and TRBJ2-5, with D perhaps matching TRBD1 (5 bases). Germline CDR1 reads MDHEN; CDR2 reads SYDVKM. V was cut by 6 bases and J by 0 bases, with 8 bases left in between. The CDR3 sequence is 13 residues long. CDR3 DNA sequence: TGTGCCAGCAGACGACAGTACCAAGAGACCCAGTACTTC. Encoded protein: CASRRQYQETQYF.

V is TRBV6-5 and J is TRBJ2-7; no clear D gene. From germline, CDR1 is MNHEY and CDR2 SVGAGI. V shed 0 bases and J shed 1 base, with 7 bases lying between them. This CDR3 comprises 14 residues. The CDR3 coding sequence is TGTGCCAGCAGTTACTCCCAACTATCCTACGAGCAGTACTTC. Protein product: CASSYSQLSYEQYF.

The rearrangement links TRBV9 to TRBJ1-3; D might be TRBD1 (6 bases). The CDR3 sequence is 15 residues long. V lost 3 bases and J 0 bases, leaving 10 bases between the germline ends. The germline V gene encodes CDR1 SGDLS and CDR2 YYNGEE. The chain's CDR3 is CASSATGLSGNTIYF. Written as DNA, the CDR3 is TGTGCCAGCAGCGCCACAGGGCTCTCTGGAAACACCATATATTTT.